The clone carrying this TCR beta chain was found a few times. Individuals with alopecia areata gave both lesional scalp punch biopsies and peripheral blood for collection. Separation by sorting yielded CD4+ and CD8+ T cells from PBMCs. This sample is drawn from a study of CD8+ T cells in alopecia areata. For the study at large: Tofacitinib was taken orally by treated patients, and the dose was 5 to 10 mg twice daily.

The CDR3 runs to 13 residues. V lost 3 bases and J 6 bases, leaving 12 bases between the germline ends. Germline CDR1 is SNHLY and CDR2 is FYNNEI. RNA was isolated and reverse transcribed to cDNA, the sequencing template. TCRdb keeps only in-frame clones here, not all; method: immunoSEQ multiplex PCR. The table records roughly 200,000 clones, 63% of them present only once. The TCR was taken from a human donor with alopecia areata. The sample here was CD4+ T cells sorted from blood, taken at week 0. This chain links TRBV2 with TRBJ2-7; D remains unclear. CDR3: CASSEGTRFEQYF. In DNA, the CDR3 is TGTGCCAGCAGTGAGGGAACTCGTTTCGAGCAGTACTTC.